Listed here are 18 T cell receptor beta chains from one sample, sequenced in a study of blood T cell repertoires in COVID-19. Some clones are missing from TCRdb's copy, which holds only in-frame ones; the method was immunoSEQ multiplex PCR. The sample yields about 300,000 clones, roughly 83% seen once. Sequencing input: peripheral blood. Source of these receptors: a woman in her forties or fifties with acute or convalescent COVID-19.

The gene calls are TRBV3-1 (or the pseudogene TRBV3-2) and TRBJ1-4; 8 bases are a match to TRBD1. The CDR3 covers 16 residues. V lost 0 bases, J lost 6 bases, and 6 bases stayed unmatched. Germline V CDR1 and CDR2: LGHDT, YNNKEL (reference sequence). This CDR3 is CASSQEGYRGDEKLFF. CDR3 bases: TGTGCCAGCAGCCAAGAAGGATACAGGGGGGATGAAAAACTGTTTTTT.

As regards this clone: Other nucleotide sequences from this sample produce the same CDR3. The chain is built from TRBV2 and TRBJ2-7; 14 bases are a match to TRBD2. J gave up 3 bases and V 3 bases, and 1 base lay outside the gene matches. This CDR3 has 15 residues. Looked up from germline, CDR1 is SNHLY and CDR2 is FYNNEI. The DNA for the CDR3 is TGTGCCAGCAGTGAGGGACTAGCGGGGGTCTACGAGCAGTACTTC. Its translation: CASSEGLAGVYEQYF.

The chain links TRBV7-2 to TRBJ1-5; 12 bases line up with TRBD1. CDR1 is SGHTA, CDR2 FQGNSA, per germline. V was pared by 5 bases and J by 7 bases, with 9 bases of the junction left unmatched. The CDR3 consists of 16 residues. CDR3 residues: CASSPGTGGFRQPQHF. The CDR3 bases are TGTGCCAGCAGCCCCGGGACAGGGGGCTTCCGGCAGCCCCAGCATTTT.

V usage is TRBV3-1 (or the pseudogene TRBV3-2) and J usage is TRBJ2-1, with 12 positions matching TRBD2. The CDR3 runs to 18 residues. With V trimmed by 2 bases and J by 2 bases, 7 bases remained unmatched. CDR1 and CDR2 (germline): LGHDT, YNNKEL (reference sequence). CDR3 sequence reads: CASSQFTSGRSTYNEQFF. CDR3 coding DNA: TGTGCCAGCAGCCAATTTACTAGCGGGAGGTCTACCTACAATGAGCAGTTCTTC.

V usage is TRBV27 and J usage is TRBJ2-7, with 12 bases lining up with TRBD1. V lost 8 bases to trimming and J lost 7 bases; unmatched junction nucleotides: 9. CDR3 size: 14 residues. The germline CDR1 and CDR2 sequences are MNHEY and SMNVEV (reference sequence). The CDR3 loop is CASARGQGAREQYF. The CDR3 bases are TGTGCCAGCGCCCGGGGACAGGGGGCGAGGGAGCAGTACTTC.

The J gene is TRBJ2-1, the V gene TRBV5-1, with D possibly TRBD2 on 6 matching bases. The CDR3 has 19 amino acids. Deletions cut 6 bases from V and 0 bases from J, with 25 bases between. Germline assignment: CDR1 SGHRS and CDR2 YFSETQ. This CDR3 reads CASNPAGASESYSYNEQFF. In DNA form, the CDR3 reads TGCGCCAGCAACCCGGCCGGGGCTAGCGAGAGTTACTCCTACAATGAGCAGTTCTTC.

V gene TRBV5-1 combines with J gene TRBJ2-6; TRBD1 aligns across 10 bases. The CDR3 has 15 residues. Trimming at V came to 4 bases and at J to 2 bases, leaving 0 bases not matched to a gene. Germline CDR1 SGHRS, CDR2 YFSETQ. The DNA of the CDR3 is TGCGCCAGCAGCGACAGGGGGCCTGGGGCCAACGTCCTGACTTTC. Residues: CASSDRGPGANVLTF.

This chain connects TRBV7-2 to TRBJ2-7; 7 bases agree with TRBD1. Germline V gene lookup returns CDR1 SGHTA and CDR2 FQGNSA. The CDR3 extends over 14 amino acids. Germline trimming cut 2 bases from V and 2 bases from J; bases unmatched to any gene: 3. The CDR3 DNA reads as TGTGCCAGCAGCTTACGGGACAGTACCTACGAGCAGTACTTC. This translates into CASSLRDSTYEQYF.

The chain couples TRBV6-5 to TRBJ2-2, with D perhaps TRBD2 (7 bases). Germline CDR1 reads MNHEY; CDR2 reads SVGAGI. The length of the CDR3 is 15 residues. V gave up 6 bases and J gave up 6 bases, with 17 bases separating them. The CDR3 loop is CASSPGLGGPGELFF. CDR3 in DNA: TGTGCCAGCAGCCCCGGACTAGGGGGGCCCGGGGAGCTGTTTTTT.

This chain's CDR3 is CAISESTGWGDTQYF. In DNA, the CDR3 is TGTGCCATCAGTGAGTCGACAGGGTGGGGAGATACGCAGTATTTT. V and J are TRBV10-3 and TRBJ2-3; 7 nucleotides match TRBD1. The ends lost 0 bases at V and 5 bases at J; junction bases unmatched: 5. The CDR3 runs to 15 residues. Germline-derived CDR1 and CDR2 are ENHRY and SYGVKD.

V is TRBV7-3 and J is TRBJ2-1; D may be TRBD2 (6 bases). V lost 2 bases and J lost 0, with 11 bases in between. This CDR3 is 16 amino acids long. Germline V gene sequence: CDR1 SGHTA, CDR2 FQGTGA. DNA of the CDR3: TGTGCCAGCAGCTTAGTAGCGGTGAGCTCCTACAATGAGCAGTTCTTC. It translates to CASSLVAVSSYNEQFF.

CDR3 bases: TGTGCCAGCAGTTTTCGGACTAGCGGGGGGACAGTCCCAGCAGAGACCCAGTACTTC. As protein: CASSFRTSGGTVPAETQYF. This rearrangement joins TRBV28 to TRBJ2-5; 14 bases map to TRBD2. The J segment lost 4 bases and the V segment lost 3 bases, leaving 13 bases of the junction unmatched. The CDR3 sequence is 19 residues long. CDR1 MDHEN and CDR2 SYDVKM come from the germline V gene.

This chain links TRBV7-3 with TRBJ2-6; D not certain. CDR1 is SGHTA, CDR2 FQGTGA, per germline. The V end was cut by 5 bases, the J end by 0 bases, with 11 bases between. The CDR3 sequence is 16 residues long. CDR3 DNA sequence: TGTGCCAGCAGCCAAAGTAGTGGCTCTGGGGCCAACGTCCTGACTTTC. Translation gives CASSQSSGSGANVLTF.

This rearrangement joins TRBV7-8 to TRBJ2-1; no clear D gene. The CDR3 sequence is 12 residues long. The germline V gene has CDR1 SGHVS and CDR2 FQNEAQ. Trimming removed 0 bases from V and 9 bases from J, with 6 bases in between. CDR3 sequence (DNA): TGTGCCAGCAGCTTAGCGTTTAGTGAGCAGTTCTTC. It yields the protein CASSLAFSEQFF.

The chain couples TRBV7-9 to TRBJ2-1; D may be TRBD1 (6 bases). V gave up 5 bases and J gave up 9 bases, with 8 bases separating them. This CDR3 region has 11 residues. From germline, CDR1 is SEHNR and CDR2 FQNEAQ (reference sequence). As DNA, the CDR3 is TGTGCCAGCAGCCTGACAGGTGAGCAGTTCTTC. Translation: CASSLTGEQFF.

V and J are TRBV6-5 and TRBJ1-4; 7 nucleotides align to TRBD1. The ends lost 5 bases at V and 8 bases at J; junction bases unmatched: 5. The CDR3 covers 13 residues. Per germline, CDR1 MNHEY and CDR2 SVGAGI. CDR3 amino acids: CASSLDRREKLFF. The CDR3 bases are TGTGCCAGCAGTCTGGACAGGCGGGAAAAACTGTTTTTT.

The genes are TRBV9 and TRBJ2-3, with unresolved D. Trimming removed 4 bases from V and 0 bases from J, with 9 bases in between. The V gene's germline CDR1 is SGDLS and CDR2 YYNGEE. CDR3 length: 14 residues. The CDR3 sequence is CASSSSISTDTQYF. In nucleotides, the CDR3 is TGTGCCAGCAGCTCAAGCATTAGCACAGATACGCAGTATTTT.

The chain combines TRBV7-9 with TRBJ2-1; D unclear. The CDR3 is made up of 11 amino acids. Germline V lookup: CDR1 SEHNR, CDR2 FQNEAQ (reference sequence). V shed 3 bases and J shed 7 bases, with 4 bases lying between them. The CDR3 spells CASSLRNEQFF. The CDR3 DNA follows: TGTGCCAGCAGCTTGAGGAATGAGCAGTTCTTC.